Shown below are 12 T cell receptor beta chains from a single sample sequenced in a study of cytomegalovirus exposure and HLA in healthy donors. The study ran its PCR with 60 Vbeta and 13 Jbeta primers. Repertoires were generated with immunoSEQ multiplex PCR, while TCRdb's copy carries only in-frame clones and drops some. Its table records over 150,000 clones. The sequenced sample was PBMCs. The receptors come from a boy between 10 and 17 years old in good health and CMV-seronegative.

The V gene is TRBV28, the J gene TRBJ2-3; D may be TRBD1 (6 bases). The CDR3 is made up of 14 amino acids. Germline CDR1 MDHEN, CDR2 SYDVKM. V was shortened by 2 bases and J by 4 bases, with 10 bases between the two germline ends. In DNA form, the CDR3 reads TGTGCCAGCAGTTTAAGCAGGGGCTCAGATACGCAGTATTTT. The encoded protein is CASSLSRGSDTQYF.

The J gene is TRBJ2-5, the V gene TRBV5-6, with D perhaps matching TRBD1 (5 bases). The J call may be mistaken, given a closer DNA end match to TRBJ2-7. From germline, CDR1 is SGHDT and CDR2 YYEEEE. The CDR3 is 13 amino acids. The CDR3 region has the DNA TGTGCCAGCAGCTTGTTCAGGGCCTACGAGCAGTACTTC. Translation gives CASSLFRAYEQYF.

The chain has TRBV2 and TRBJ1-2, with 7 bases that match TRBD1. Germline loops: CDR1 SNHLY, CDR2 FYNNEI. V lost 2 bases to trimming and J lost 3 bases; unmatched junction nucleotides: 3. This CDR3 is 14 amino acids long. The CDR3 reads CASSESDRYYGYTF. The CDR3, as DNA: TGTGCCAGCAGTGAATCGGACAGGTACTATGGCTACACCTTC.

V is TRBV9 and J is TRBJ2-7, with 7 bases matching TRBD2. The CDR3 extends over 16 amino acids. Looked up from germline, CDR1 is SGDLS and CDR2 is YYNGEE. The V gene end was trimmed by 3 bases and the J gene end by 2 bases; junction bases not matched to a gene: 11. The DNA for the CDR3 is TGTGCCAGCAGCGCCCGCTGGAGCGGGGACCCCTACGAGCAGTACTTC. Its protein product is CASSARWSGDPYEQYF.

V and J are TRBV30 and TRBJ1-2, with 9 positions matching TRBD1. The germline gives CDR1 GTSNPN, CDR2 SVGIG (reference sequence). Trimming removed 0 bases from V and 7 bases from J; junction bases left unmatched: 9. This CDR3 is built from 15 residues. The CDR3 DNA reads TGTGCCTGGAGTGTAGGGACAGGGTATTCCTTTGGCTACACCTTC. Translated: CAWSVGTGYSFGYTF.

The chain is built from TRBV4-1 and TRBJ1-6; the D is unclear. Looked up from germline, CDR1 is MGHRA and CDR2 is YSYEKL. CDR3 length: 16 residues. V lost 2 bases to trimming and J lost 0 bases, with 8 bases between them. The CDR3: CASSQPGSSYNSPLHF. The DNA for the CDR3 is TGCGCCAGCAGCCAACCTGGGAGCTCCTATAATTCACCCCTCCACTTT.

The chain combines TRBV11-2 with TRBJ2-7, with 8 bases lining up with TRBD1. The CDR3 loop spans 14 amino acids. V was pared by 3 bases and J by 4 bases, with 5 bases of the junction left unmatched. Germline CDR1 and CDR2: SGHAT and FQNNGV. CDR3 sequence (DNA): TGTGCCAGCAGCTTTGCAGGGGGCAGGTACGAGCAGTACTTC. Its protein is CASSFAGGRYEQYF.

The gene calls are TRBV25-1 and TRBJ1-2; D call uncertain. CDR3 length: 13 amino acids. V lost 6 bases to trimming and J lost 8 bases, with 16 bases between them. Germline-derived CDR1 and CDR2 are MGHDK and SYGVNS. CDR3 sequence: CASSPGASQGYTF. The CDR3 DNA sequence: TGTGCCAGCAGCCCGGGAGCCTCCCAAGGCTACACCTTC.

The V gene is TRBV7-2, the J gene TRBJ1-3; D uncertain. Germline lookup yields CDR1 SGHTA and CDR2 FQGNSA. The CDR3 loop spans 13 amino acids. The V end lost 5 bases, the J end lost 5 bases, and 10 bases lay between the germline ends. The DNA of the CDR3 is TGTGCCAGCAGCGCCGGGAGTCGAAACACCATATATTTT. Its protein product is CASSAGSRNTIYF.

This chain joins TRBV11-1 and TRBJ1-2, with 8 bases lining up with TRBD1. V lost 8 bases and J lost 2; bases outside the gene matches: 13. This CDR3 region has 16 residues. Germline CDR1 reads SGHAT; CDR2 reads FQDESV (reference sequence). CDR3 sequence (DNA): TGTGCCAGCGGTCCCGGGACAGGAGAATTAAACTATGGCTACACCTTC. This sequence encodes CASGPGTGELNYGYTF.

The V gene is TRBV9, the J gene TRBJ2-5, with D hard to call. V was pared by 0 bases and J by 5 bases, with 8 bases between. Germline CDR1 and CDR2: SGDLS and YYNGEE. There are 13 residues in the CDR3. CDR3 DNA sequence: TGTGCCAGCAGCGTAGTGGAGTGGGAGACCCAGTACTTC. It specifies CASSVVEWETQYF.

This chain connects TRBV7-9 to TRBJ1-1; D call uncertain. Trimming took 6 bases from V and 1 from J, leaving 6 bases between them. The V gene's germline CDR1 is SEHNR and CDR2 FQNEAQ (reference sequence). The CDR3 is 12 residues long. CDR3 sequence: CASSRQNTEAFF. CDR3 bases: TGTGCCAGCAGTCGACAGAACACTGAAGCTTTCTTT.